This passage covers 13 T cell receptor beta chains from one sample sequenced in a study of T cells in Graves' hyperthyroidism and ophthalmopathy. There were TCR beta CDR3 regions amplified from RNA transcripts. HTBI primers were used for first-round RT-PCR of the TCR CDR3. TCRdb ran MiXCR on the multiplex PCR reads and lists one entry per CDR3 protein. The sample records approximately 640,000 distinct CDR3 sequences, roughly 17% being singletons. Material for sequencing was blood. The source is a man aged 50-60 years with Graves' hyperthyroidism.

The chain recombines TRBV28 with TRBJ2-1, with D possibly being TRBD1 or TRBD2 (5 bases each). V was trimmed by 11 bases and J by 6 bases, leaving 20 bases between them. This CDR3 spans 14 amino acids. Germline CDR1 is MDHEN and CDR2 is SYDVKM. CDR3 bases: TGTGCCGGAGGTTATGGGGGATCGGGCAATGAGCAGTTCTTC. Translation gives CAGGYGGSGNEQFF.

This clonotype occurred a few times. The CDR3 protein is CASSIVSVGNTEAFF. The DNA for the CDR3 is TGTGCCAGTAGTATAGTATCCGTGGGGAACACTGAAGCTTTCTTT. The genes are TRBV19 and TRBJ1-1; D gene unclear. Trimming took off 1 base at V and 1 base at J, with 10 bases between the two ends. This CDR3 contains 15 residues. Looked up from germline, CDR1 is LNHDA and CDR2 is SQIVND (reference sequence).

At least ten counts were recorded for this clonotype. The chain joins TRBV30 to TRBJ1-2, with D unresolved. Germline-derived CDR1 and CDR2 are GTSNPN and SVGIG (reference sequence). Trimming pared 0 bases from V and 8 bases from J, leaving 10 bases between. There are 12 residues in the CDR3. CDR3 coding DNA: TGTGCCTGGAGTGTCCGAAGGTACGGCTACACCTTC. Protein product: CAWSVRRYGYTF.

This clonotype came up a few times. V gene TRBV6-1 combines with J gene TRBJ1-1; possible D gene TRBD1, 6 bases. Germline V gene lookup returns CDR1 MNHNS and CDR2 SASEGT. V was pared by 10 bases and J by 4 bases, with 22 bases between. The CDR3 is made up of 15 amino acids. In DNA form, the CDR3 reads TGTGCCACCTCAGAGGGGAGGTTCAGGGGCACTGAAGCTTTCTTT. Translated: CATSEGRFRGTEAFF.

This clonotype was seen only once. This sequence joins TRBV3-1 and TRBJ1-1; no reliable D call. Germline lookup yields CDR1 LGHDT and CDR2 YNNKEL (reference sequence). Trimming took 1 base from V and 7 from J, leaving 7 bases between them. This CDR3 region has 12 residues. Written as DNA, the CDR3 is TGTGCCAGCAGCCAAGGGAGCAATGAAGCTTTCTTT. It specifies CASSQGSNEAFF.

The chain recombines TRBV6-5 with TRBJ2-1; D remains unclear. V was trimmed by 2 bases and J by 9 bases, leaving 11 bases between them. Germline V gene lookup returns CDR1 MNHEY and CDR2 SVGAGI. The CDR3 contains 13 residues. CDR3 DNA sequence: TGTGCCAGCAGTTACAAATACTGGATTGAGCAGTTCTTC. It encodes CASSYKYWIEQFF.

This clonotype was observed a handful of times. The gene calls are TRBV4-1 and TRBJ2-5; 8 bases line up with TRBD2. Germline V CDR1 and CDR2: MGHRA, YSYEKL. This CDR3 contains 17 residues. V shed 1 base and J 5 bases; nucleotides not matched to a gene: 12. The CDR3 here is CASSQGWQREPGETQYF. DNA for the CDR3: TGCGCCAGCAGCCAAGGCTGGCAGCGGGAGCCTGGTGAGACCCAGTACTTC.

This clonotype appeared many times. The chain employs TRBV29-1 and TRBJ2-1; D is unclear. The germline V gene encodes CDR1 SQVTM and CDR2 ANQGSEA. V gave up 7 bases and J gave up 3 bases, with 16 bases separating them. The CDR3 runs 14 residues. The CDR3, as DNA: TGCAGCGCCCCAAAGGGTAGAGACTACAATGAGCAGTTCTTC. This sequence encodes CSAPKGRDYNEQFF.

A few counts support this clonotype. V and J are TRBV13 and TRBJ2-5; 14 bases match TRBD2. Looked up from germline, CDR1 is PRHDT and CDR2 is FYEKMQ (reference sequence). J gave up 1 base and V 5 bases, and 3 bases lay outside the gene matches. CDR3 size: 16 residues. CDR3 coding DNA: TGTGCCAGCAGCCGGGGGACTAGCGGGGGCCAAGAGACCCAGTACTTC. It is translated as CASSRGTSGGQETQYF.

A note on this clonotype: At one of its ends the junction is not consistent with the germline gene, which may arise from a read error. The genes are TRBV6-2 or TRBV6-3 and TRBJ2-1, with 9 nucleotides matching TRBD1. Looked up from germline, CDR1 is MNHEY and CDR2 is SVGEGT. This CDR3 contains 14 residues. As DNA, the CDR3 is TGCGCCAGCAGTGCGGGACAGGGCTACAATGAGCAGTTCTTC. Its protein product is CASSAGQGYNEQFF.

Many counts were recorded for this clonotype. Here the CDR3 reads CASSPGQRHDEQYF. The CDR3 DNA reads TGTGCCAGCAGCCCGGGACAGAGGCATGACGAGCAGTACTTC. V gene TRBV5-6 combines with J gene TRBJ2-7; 7 nucleotides align to TRBD1. The CDR3 is made up of 14 amino acids. Germline V gene data show CDR1 as SGHDT and CDR2 as YYEEEE. Unmatched junction bases numbered 9, after V lost 4 bases and J lost 5 bases.

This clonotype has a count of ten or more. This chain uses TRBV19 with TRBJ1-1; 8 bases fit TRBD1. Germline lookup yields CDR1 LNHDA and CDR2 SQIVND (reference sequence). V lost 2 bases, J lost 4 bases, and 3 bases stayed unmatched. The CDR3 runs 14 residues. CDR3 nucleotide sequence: TGTGCCAGTAGTATACCAGGGGGCATCACTGAAGCTTTCTTT. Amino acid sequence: CASSIPGGITEAFF.

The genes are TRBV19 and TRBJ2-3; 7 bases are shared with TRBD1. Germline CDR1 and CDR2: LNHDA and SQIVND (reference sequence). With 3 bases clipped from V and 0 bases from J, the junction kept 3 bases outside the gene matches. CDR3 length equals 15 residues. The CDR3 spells CASSMLQGSTDTQYF. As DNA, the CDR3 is TGTGCCAGTAGTATGTTACAGGGGAGCACAGATACGCAGTATTTT.